What follows is one T cell receptor beta chain and its context. Its specificity is not known. The CDR3 totals 12 residues. Germline V CDR1 and CDR2: SGHTA, FQGNSA. V shed 4 bases and J 5 bases; nucleotides not matched to a gene: 2. Some clones are missing from TCRdb's copy, which holds only in-frame ones; the method was immunoSEQ multiplex PCR. Of about 40,000 clones listed, more than 70% are singletons. The data originate from a study of T cells in narcolepsy. Study observations and caveats: HCRT-specific and TRIB2-specific autoreactive clonotypes appeared among same-patient CSF and blood CD4+ clonotypes.

This TCR was sampled from a human donor with narcolepsy. Sequenced input: CD45RA- memory CD4+ T cells from PBMCs. This chain joins TRBV7-2 and TRBJ2-7; 7 positions match TRBD1. The CDR3 DNA reads as TGTGCCAGCAGCTCTACAGGGGACGAGCAGTACTTC. Amino acids: CASSSTGDEQYF. Full variable domain (remainder filled in from reference TRBV7-2 and TRBJ2-7): GAGVSQSPSNKVTEKGKDVELRCDPISGHTALYWYRQSLGQGLEFLIYFQGNSAPDKSGLPSDRFSAERTGGSVSTLTIQRTQQEDSAVYLCASSSTGDEQYFGPGTRLTVT.